This TCR beta chain was sequenced for a study of molecular identifiers for immune sequencing clone quantification. This clonotype was counted a few times. Its antigen is not known. CDR1 and CDR2 from the germline V gene are MNHEY and SVGEGT. V was cut by 6 bases and J by 2 bases, with 20 bases left in between. CDR3 size: 16 residues. Libraries of naive CD8 T cells were made from about 19,000 to 1,100,000 sorted cells. They used 10%, 30% or 50% RNA. General observations from the study: Researchers reportedly could pick up spiked Jurkat TCR RNA from one cell mixed into over 900,000 naive cells.

TCRdb itself ran the PCR reads through MiXCR, one entry per CDR3 protein. The sample has 85,000 to 100,000 distinct CDR3 sequences; roughly 26% are singletons. This sequence was found in a human donor in good health. Some libraries in this study had Jurkat cell RNA spiked in. This chain uses TRBV6-2 or TRBV6-3 with TRBJ2-7, with D possibly called TRBD1 or TRBD2 (6 bases each). The material sequenced was naive CD8+ T cells from blood, with Jurkat cell RNA spiked in. Subset of the sample: FACS-sorted CD8+CD4-CCR7+CD45RA+ naive T cells. Here the CDR3 DNA reads TGTGCCAGCAGAACCCGGGGGCAGACGATTGCCTACGAGCAGTACTTC. Its translation is CASRTRGQTIAYEQYF.